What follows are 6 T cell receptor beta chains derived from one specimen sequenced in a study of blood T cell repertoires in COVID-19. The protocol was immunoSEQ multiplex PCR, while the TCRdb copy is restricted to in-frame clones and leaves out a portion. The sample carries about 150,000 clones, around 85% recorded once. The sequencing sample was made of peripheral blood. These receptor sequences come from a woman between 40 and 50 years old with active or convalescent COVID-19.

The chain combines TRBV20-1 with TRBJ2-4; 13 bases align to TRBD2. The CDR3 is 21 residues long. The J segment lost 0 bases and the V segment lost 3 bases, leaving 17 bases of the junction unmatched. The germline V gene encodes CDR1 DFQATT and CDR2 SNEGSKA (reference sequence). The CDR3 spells CSASNRGGTSGTLGAKNIQYF. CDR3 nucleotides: TGCAGTGCTAGTAACAGGGGGGGGACTAGCGGGACGCTGGGAGCCAAAAACATTCAGTACTTC.

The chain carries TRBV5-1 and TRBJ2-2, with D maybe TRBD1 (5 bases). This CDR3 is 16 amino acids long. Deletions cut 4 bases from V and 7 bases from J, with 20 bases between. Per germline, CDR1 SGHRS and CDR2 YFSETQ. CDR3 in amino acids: CASSIDSLRTNGELFF. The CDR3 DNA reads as TGCGCCAGCAGCATTGACAGCTTGAGAACAAACGGGGAGCTGTTTTTT.

As DNA, the CDR3 is TGTGCCAGCAGTTTACAGGGCGCTGGGGCCAACGTCCTGACTTTC. Amino acids: CASSLQGAGANVLTF. The gene calls are TRBV28 and TRBJ2-6; possibly TRBD1 for D (5 bases). V dropped 2 bases and J dropped 2 bases, with 7 bases sitting between them. Per germline, CDR1 MDHEN and CDR2 SYDVKM. The CDR3 covers 15 residues.

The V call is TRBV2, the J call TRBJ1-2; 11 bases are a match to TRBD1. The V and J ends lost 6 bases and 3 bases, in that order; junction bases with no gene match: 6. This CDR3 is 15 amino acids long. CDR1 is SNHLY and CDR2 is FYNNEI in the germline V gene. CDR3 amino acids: CASSGPGQGDYGYTF. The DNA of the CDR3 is TGTGCCAGCAGCGGGCCGGGACAGGGGGACTATGGCTACACCTTC.

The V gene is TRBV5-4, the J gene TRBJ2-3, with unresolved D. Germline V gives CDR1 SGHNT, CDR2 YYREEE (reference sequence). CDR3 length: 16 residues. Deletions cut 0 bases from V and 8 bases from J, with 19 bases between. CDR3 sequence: CASSLGDSSPLGTQYF. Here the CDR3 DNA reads TGTGCCAGCAGCTTGGGAGACTCCTCTCCGTTAGGTACGCAGTATTTT.

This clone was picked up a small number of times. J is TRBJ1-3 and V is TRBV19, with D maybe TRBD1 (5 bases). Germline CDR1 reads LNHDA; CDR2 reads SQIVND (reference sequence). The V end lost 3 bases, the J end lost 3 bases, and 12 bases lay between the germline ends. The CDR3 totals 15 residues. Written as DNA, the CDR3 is TGTGCCAGTAGTATGATTCCAGGGCGTGGAAACACCATATATTTT. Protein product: CASSMIPGRGNTIYF.